The clone carrying this TCR beta chain came up many times. This record belongs to a study of T cells in Graves' hyperthyroidism and ophthalmopathy. Amplification yielded TCR beta CDR3 regions, with RNA transcripts as the source. With the HTBI primer set, the TCR CDR3 went through a first round of RT-PCR. TCRdb reprocessed the multiplex PCR reads via MiXCR and lists one record per CDR3 protein. The sample lists about 610,000 distinct CDR3 sequences, under 15% seen once, with about 4% in the top ten. Germline CDR1 and CDR2: MDHEN and SYDVKM. V dropped 7 bases and J dropped 0; count of bases not matched to a gene: 3. CDR3 length equals 14 residues. The study excluded patients with uncontrolled infection, other autoimmune disease, pregnancy or lactation.

V gene TRBV28 combines with J gene TRBJ2-7, with TRBD2 identical over 10 bases. Specimen: blood. The TCR sequence derives from a woman aged 40 to 50 with Graves' ophthalmopathy. The CDR3 sequence: CASKRGGSSYEQYF. For the CDR3, the DNA is TGTGCCAGCAAGCGGGGGGGCAGCTCCTACGAGCAGTACTTC. Complete variable domain (other parts from reference TRBV28 and TRBJ2-7): DVKVTQSSRYLVKRTGEKVFLECVQDMDHENMFWYRQDPGLGLRLIYFSYDVKMKEKGDIPEGYSVSREKKERFSLILESASTNQTSMYLCASKRGGSSYEQYFGPGTRLTVT.